These 8 T cell receptor beta chains came from one sample sequenced in a study of cytomegalovirus exposure and HLA in healthy donors. Libraries were prepared by immunoSEQ multiplex PCR; TCRdb keeps only in-frame clonotypes and omits some of them. Of around 130,000 clones listed, approximately 81% are singletons. Sequencing was carried out using PBMCs. Receptors originate from a woman younger than 45 in good health and CMV-seronegative.

This clone was detected a few times. This sample also contains other DNA sequences that code for the same CDR3. The gene calls are TRBV6-5 and TRBJ2-3, with 7 bases identical to TRBD2. Germline loops: CDR1 MNHEY, CDR2 SVGAGI. The CDR3 is 15 amino acids. V trimming: 2 bases; J trimming: 0 bases; junction bases outside the gene matches: 2. Written as DNA, the CDR3 is TGTGCCAGCAGTTACGGCGGGGGTAGCACAGATACGCAGTATTTT. This sequence encodes CASSYGGGSTDTQYF.

The chain employs TRBV6-5 and TRBJ1-5; TRBD1 is a possible D gene (5 bases). This CDR3 has 15 amino acids. The V end was cut by 4 bases, the J end by 5 bases, with 15 bases between. Germline V gene lookup returns CDR1 MNHEY and CDR2 SVGAGI. The CDR3 region is CASSFIGAPDQPQHF. CDR3 DNA sequence: TGTGCCAGCAGTTTCATTGGGGCGCCCGATCAGCCCCAGCATTTT.

For the CDR3, the DNA is TGTGCCAGCTCACCGCCGGACAGGGCGGGGGATACGCAGTATTTT. Protein product: CASSPPDRAGDTQYF. The chain couples TRBV18 to TRBJ2-3; 8 positions agree with TRBD1. The CDR3 loop spans 15 amino acids. J lost 6 bases, V lost 3 bases, and 8 bases had no gene match. The germline V gene encodes CDR1 KGHSH and CDR2 LQKENI.

The V call is TRBV7-2, the J call TRBJ2-7; 12 bases line up with TRBD2. Germline loops: CDR1 SGHTA, CDR2 FQGNSA. V lost 5 bases to trimming and J lost 5 bases; unmatched junction nucleotides: 7. This CDR3 has 15 residues. CDR3 protein: CASSQLAGGWNEQYF. The CDR3 nucleotides are TGTGCCAGCAGCCAACTAGCGGGGGGATGGAACGAGCAGTACTTC.

This clone came up a few times. V gene TRBV7-2 combines with J gene TRBJ2-5; D ambiguous. Germline CDR1 is SGHTA and CDR2 is FQGNSA. V gave up 0 bases and J gave up 1 base, with 9 bases separating them. This CDR3 is built from 15 residues. This CDR3 reads CASSLALGPQETQYF. The CDR3 DNA is TGTGCCAGCAGCTTAGCGCTTGGGCCCCAAGAGACCCAGTACTTC.

V usage is TRBV19 and J usage is TRBJ1-2; TRBD1 matches at 12 bases. This CDR3 has 16 residues. The ends lost 4 bases at V and 4 bases at J; junction bases unmatched: 7. The germline V gene has CDR1 LNHDA and CDR2 SQIVND (reference sequence). CDR3 region: CASSKQGQGAGYGYTF. DNA for the CDR3: TGTGCCAGTAGTAAACAGGGACAGGGGGCAGGCTATGGCTACACCTTC. The whole variable domain, filled in from reference TRBV19 and TRBJ1-2, reads DGGITQSPKYLFRKEGQNVTLSCEQNLNHDAMYWYRQDPGQGLRLIYYSQIVNDFQKGDIAEGYSVSREKKESFPLTVTSAQKNPTAFYLCASSKQGQGAGYGYTFGSGTRLTVV.

The chain recombines TRBV27 with TRBJ1-6; TRBD1 is a possible D gene (5 bases). The CDR3 runs to 12 residues. Germline loops: CDR1 MNHEY, CDR2 SMNVEV (reference sequence). V lost 6 bases, J lost 7 bases, and 7 bases lay in between. The CDR3: CASRGLNSPLHF. The CDR3 DNA follows: TGTGCCAGCAGGGGGCTGAATTCACCCCTCCACTTT.

The chain links TRBV7-8 to TRBJ2-1, with 9 bases matching TRBD2. V lost 6 bases to trimming and J lost 5 bases; unmatched junction nucleotides: 2. CDR3 size: 13 residues. The germline V gene has CDR1 SGHVS and CDR2 FQNEAQ. The CDR3 DNA sequence: TGTGCCAGCAGTCTAGCGGGGAACAATGAGCAGTTCTTC. As protein: CASSLAGNNEQFF.